Shown below are 25 T cell receptor beta chains from a single sample sequenced in a study of regulatory T cells in long-lasting Graves disease. Stated time point: newly diagnosed GD, antithyroid drugs for less than 3 months. The TCR library used RNA extracted from PBMCs. Through Arm-PCR of CDR3 regions and iRepertoire HTBI primers, TCR beta libraries were built. TCRdb fed the multiplex PCR reads into MiXCR, producing one record per CDR3 protein. The top ten clones hold 15% to 20% of a sample with 680,000 or so distinct CDR3 sequences, 15% to 20% of them seen once. These data are also associated with another study on T cells in Graves' hyperthyroidism and ophthalmopathy.

The input for sequencing was peripheral blood mononuclear cells (PBMCs), taken at new diagnosis, from a patient treated with antithyroid drugs. The receptors come from a woman aged 25 to 45 with Graves disease.

This clonotype was seen repeatedly, ten times or more. This rearrangement joins TRBV5-1 to TRBJ1-5, with D perhaps matching TRBD1 (5 bases). CDR3 length equals 17 residues. Germline V gene lookup returns CDR1 SGHRS and CDR2 YFSETQ. V lost 0 bases and J 7 bases, leaving 20 bases between the germline ends. The CDR3 coding sequence is TGCGCCAGCAGCTTGGCGGGAAGTAGCGGGGACTGGCAGCCCCAGCATTTT. Protein sequence: CASSLAGSSGDWQPQHF.

The chain links TRBV19 to TRBJ2-7; perhaps D is TRBD1 or TRBD2 (6 bases each). The V end lost 5 bases, the J end lost 0 bases, and 17 bases lay between the germline ends. Germline assignment: CDR1 LNHDA and CDR2 SQIVND (reference sequence). This CDR3 comprises 16 residues. CDR3 amino acids: CASSRRLGGSSYEQYF. CDR3 sequence (DNA): TGTGCCAGTAGTCGAAGACTAGGGGGAAGCTCCTACGAGCAGTACTTC. The variable domain in full, completed from reference TRBV19 and TRBJ2-7, reads DGGITQSPKYLFRKEGQNVTLSCEQNLNHDAMYWYRQDPGQGLRLIYYSQIVNDFQKGDIAEGYSVSREKKESFPLTVTSAQKNPTAFYLCASSRRLGGSSYEQYFGPGTRLTVT.

The chain links TRBV19 to TRBJ1-2; D ambiguous. This CDR3 is 15 amino acids long. V shed 2 bases and J shed 5 bases, with 15 bases lying between them. Germline loops: CDR1 LNHDA, CDR2 SQIVND (reference sequence). CDR3 loop: CASSIRVEGIYGYTF. The CDR3 DNA reads TGTGCCAGTAGTATAAGGGTGGAAGGGATTTATGGCTACACCTTC.

This clonotype has only a few counts. This sequence joins TRBV29-1 and TRBJ2-3, with D perhaps matching TRBD1 or TRBD2 (5 bases each). In germline, CDR1 is SQVTM, CDR2 ANQGSEA. This CDR3 is built from 15 residues. The V gene lost 2 bases and the J gene lost 4 bases, with 16 bases spanning the gap. Here the CDR3 DNA reads TGCAGCGTTGAATCGGGGCGCGGGCGGGCAGATACGCAGTATTTT. Its translation: CSVESGRGRADTQYF.

Ten or more counts support this clonotype. The J gene is TRBJ2-3, the V gene TRBV2, with 10 bases fitting TRBD2. The CDR3 extends over 16 amino acids. Trimming cost V 2 bases and J 5 bases; bases outside gene matches: 7. The germline V gene has CDR1 SNHLY and CDR2 FYNNEI. CDR3 bases: TGTGCCAGCAGTGAACTAGCGGGAGTAGCACTAGATACGCAGTATTTT. This codes for CASSELAGVALDTQYF.

At least ten counts were recorded for this clonotype. This rearrangement joins TRBV6-5 to TRBJ1-1; D ambiguous. Trimming took 0 bases from V and 3 from J, leaving 11 bases between them. Per germline, CDR1 MNHEY and CDR2 SVGAGI. This CDR3 contains 15 residues. CDR3 in DNA: TGTGCCAGCAGTTACTCGATTGGGGTTTACACTGAAGCTTTCTTT. Translation gives CASSYSIGVYTEAFF.

This clonotype was found many times. The V call is TRBV28, the J call TRBJ1-6; 9 bases are shared with TRBD1. V gave up 3 bases and J gave up 8 bases; unmatched junction bases: 2. The germline V gene encodes CDR1 MDHEN and CDR2 SYDVKM. The CDR3 is made up of 14 amino acids. The CDR3 nucleotides are TGTGCCAGCAGTTTGGGGGACAGGGATTCACCCCTCCACTTT. This gives the protein CASSLGDRDSPLHF.

This clonotype was observed at least ten times. The V and J genes are TRBV5-1 and TRBJ2-7; TRBD2 matches 9 bases. The CDR3 has 13 amino acids. Trimming cost V 0 bases and J 7 bases; bases outside gene matches: 2. Germline loops: CDR1 SGHRS, CDR2 YFSETQ. As DNA, the CDR3 is TGCGCCAGCAGCTTGGGACTAGCGGTTGAGCAGTACTTC. This encodes CASSLGLAVEQYF. The entire variable domain, with the rest obtained from reference TRBV5-1 and TRBJ2-7, is as follows: KAGVTQTPRYLIKTRGQQVTLSCSPISGHRSVSWYQQTPGQGLQFLFEYFSETQRNKGNFPGRFSGRQFSNSRSEMNVSTLELGDSALYLCASSLGLAVEQYFGPGTRLTVT.

This clonotype was found many times. The V gene is TRBV7-9, the J gene TRBJ1-5, with unresolved D. The CDR3 has 16 residues. The germline V and J ends were trimmed by 5 bases and 0 bases, with 14 bases remaining between them. Germline V gene data show CDR1 as SEHNR and CDR2 as FQNEAQ (reference sequence). Written as DNA, the CDR3 is TGTGCCAGCAGCCCCGGATGGGGAGATAGCAATCAGCCCCAGCATTTT. Amino acid sequence: CASSPGWGDSNQPQHF. Full variable domain (outside the CDR3, taken from reference TRBV7-9 and TRBJ1-5): DTGVSQNPRHKITKRGQNVTFRCDPISEHNRLYWYRQTLGQGPEFLTYFQNEAQLEKSRLLSDRFSAERPKGSFSTLEIQRTEQGDSAMYLCASSPGWGDSNQPQHFGDGTRLSIL.

The table lists this clonotype with many counts. The chain joins TRBV7-2 to TRBJ2-6; D perhaps matches TRBD1 (6 bases). V lost 5 bases, J lost 2 bases, and 10 bases lay in between. The CDR3 contains 15 residues. Germline CDR1 reads SGHTA; CDR2 reads FQGNSA. The DNA of the CDR3 is TGTGCCAGCAGCGCAGCAGGGGCTGGGGCCAACGTCCTGACTTTC. Translated: CASSAAGAGANVLTF. The full variable domain, with the rest looked up from reference TRBV7-2 and TRBJ2-6, is GAGVSQSPSNKVTEKGKDVELRCDPISGHTALYWYRQSLGQGLEFLIYFQGNSAPDKSGLPSDRFSAERTGGSVSTLTIQRTQQEDSAVYLCASSAAGAGANVLTFGAGSRLTVL.

The chain couples TRBV2 to TRBJ2-6; D may be TRBD1 (5 bases). Germline loops: CDR1 SNHLY, CDR2 FYNNEI. V gave up 4 bases and J gave up 0 bases, with 7 bases separating them. The CDR3 covers 15 residues. For the CDR3, the DNA is TGTGCCAGCAGTGGACAGCTCTCTGGGGCCAACGTCCTGACTTTC. This encodes CASSGQLSGANVLTF.

This clonotype has ten or more counts. The chain carries TRBV30 and TRBJ2-7; maybe TRBD1 (5 bases). The germline gives CDR1 GTSNPN, CDR2 SVGIG (reference sequence). The CDR3 is made up of 12 amino acids. V was trimmed by 0 bases and J by 8 bases, leaving 11 bases between them. The CDR3 spells CAWSVGQDKQYF. The DNA of the CDR3 is TGTGCCTGGAGTGTGGGGCAGGACAAGCAGTACTTC. The variable domain in full, with the rest retrieved from reference TRBV30 and TRBJ2-7, is SQTIHQWPATLVQPVGSPLSLECTVEGTSNPNLYWYRQAAGRGLQLLFYSVGIGQISSEVPQNLSASRPQDRQFILSSKKLLLSDSGFYLCAWSVGQDKQYFGPGTRLTVT.

This clonotype was seen only a few times. The chain joins TRBV19 to TRBJ2-3; D perhaps matches TRBD2 (7 bases). From germline, CDR1 is LNHDA and CDR2 SQIVND (reference sequence). Trimming left V 3 bases short and J 4 bases short, with 14 bases between. The CDR3 is 15 residues long. CDR3 amino acids: CASSMGGGASDTQYF. In DNA form, the CDR3 reads TGTGCCAGTAGTATGGGAGGGGGGGCATCAGATACGCAGTATTTT.

The genes are TRBV7-3 and TRBJ1-3; D is possibly TRBD1 (6 bases). Germline V gives CDR1 SGHTA, CDR2 FQGTGA. V lost 5 bases and J lost 3, with 14 bases in between. The CDR3 is made up of 15 amino acids. The CDR3 bases are TGTGCCAGCAGCGTTACAGGGAGAGGTGGAAACACCATATATTTT. It specifies CASSVTGRGGNTIYF.

This clonotype was detected a few times. The genes are TRBV6-1 and TRBJ1-1; D unresolved. The ends were cut back, 6 bases at V and 7 bases at J, with 18 bases in the middle. Germline CDR1 reads MNHNS; CDR2 reads SASEGT. CDR3 length: 14 amino acids. This CDR3 is CASSSVREKIEAFF. CDR3 nucleotides: TGTGCCAGCAGCAGCGTTAGGGAGAAAATTGAAGCTTTCTTT.

This clonotype was counted a few times. This chain connects TRBV12-3 or TRBV12-4 to TRBJ2-1, with 10 bases identical to TRBD1. The CDR3 sequence is 17 residues long. V lost 8 bases to trimming and J lost 4 bases; unmatched junction nucleotides: 14. The CDR3 is CASHYADRGQGYNEQFF. The CDR3 nucleotides are TGTGCCAGCCACTATGCTGACCGGGGACAGGGGTACAATGAGCAGTTCTTC.

The V gene is TRBV28, the J gene TRBJ2-5, with a possible D match to TRBD2 (7 bases). The CDR3 totals 16 residues. Trimming removed 2 bases at V and 4 bases at J, with 17 bases between. The germline V gene has CDR1 MDHEN and CDR2 SYDVKM. The CDR3 DNA reads TGTGCCAGCAGTTTAAAGGGGGGGGCGCTAGGAGAGACCCAGTACTTC. It specifies CASSLKGGALGETQYF.

This clonotype was detected many times. V and J are TRBV11-2 and TRBJ1-1; TRBD1 is a possible D gene (6 bases). Germline V lookup: CDR1 SGHAT, CDR2 FQNNGV. V shed 5 bases and J shed 8 bases, with 15 bases lying between them. This CDR3 is 13 amino acids long. CDR3 sequence reads: CASSAQGFGEAFF. DNA for the CDR3: TGTGCCAGCAGCGCACAGGGTTTCGGGGAAGCTTTCTTT.

This clonotype was seen a single time. The chain couples TRBV10-3 to TRBJ2-7; D assignment may be TRBD1 or TRBD2 (5 bases each). The CDR3 contains 12 residues. Trimming took off 10 bases at V and 2 bases at J, with 12 bases between the two ends. CDR1 ENHRY and CDR2 SYGVKD come from the germline V gene. The DNA of the CDR3 is TGTGCCACCGGGGCGGTGACCTACGAGCAGTACTTC. This codes for CATGAVTYEQYF.

This clonotype was found many times. This chain uses TRBV28 with TRBJ2-6, with no clear D. Germline CDR1 is MDHEN and CDR2 is SYDVKM. This CDR3 has 15 amino acids. The V gene lost 6 bases and the J gene lost 0 bases, with 9 bases spanning the gap. The CDR3 DNA reads as TGTGCCAGCAGCCCCTATGACTCTGGGGCCAACGTCCTGACTTTC. Translation gives CASSPYDSGANVLTF.

In its sample, this clonotype was seen many times. The junction and the germline gene differ at one end; a read error may be behind it. The rearrangement links TRBV6-1 to TRBJ2-1; no reliable D call. The germline V gene has CDR1 MNHNS and CDR2 SASEGT. The CDR3 extends over 15 amino acids. The CDR3: CASSSGAVPYNEQFF. CDR3 bases: TGTGCCAGCAGTAGTGGTGCGGTCCCCTATAATGAGCAGTTCTTC.

Many counts were recorded for this clonotype. The chain carries TRBV7-9 and TRBJ1-4, with D possibly being TRBD1 (5 bases). Per the germline V gene, CDR1 is SEHNR and CDR2 is FQNEAQ (reference sequence). The CDR3 is 15 residues long. The germline V and J ends were trimmed by 5 bases and 4 bases, with 14 bases remaining between them. Written as DNA, the CDR3 is TGTGCCAGCAGCGTAATTTCGGACAATAATGAAAAACTGTTTTTT. This codes for CASSVISDNNEKLFF.

Concerning this clonotype: A much bigger clone sits one base away, suggesting this may be a read error. The DNA for the CDR3 is TGTGCCAACAGTTCCAGCGGGAGTGCCGGGGAGCTGTTTTTT. It translates to CANSSSGSAGELFF. V and J are TRBV28 and TRBJ2-2, with 8 bases that match TRBD2. The CDR3 covers 14 residues. CDR1 and CDR2 from the germline V gene are MDHEN and SYDVKM.

This clonotype has a count of ten or more. The V gene is TRBV12-3 or TRBV12-4, the J gene TRBJ2-7; TRBD2 agrees at 8 bases. The V segment lost 2 bases and the J segment 2 bases; nucleotides outside the gene matches: 11. The CDR3 spans 17 residues. CDR3: CASSLRLGREDAYEQYF. As DNA, the CDR3 is TGTGCCAGCAGTTTAAGGTTAGGGCGGGAGGACGCCTACGAGCAGTACTTC.

This clonotype was seen many times. The chain employs TRBV30 and TRBJ2-7, with D possibly TRBD1 on 5 matching bases. The germline V gene encodes CDR1 GTSNPN and CDR2 SVGIG (reference sequence). The CDR3 is made up of 13 amino acids. V was clipped by 5 bases and J by 0 bases, with 11 bases between them. The CDR3 nucleotides are TGTGCCTGGGAACGACAGTTCTCCTACGAGCAGTACTTC. This translates into CAWERQFSYEQYF.